Presented here are 9 T cell receptor beta chains from one specimen sequenced in a study of technical replicates of blood from a handful of donors. The data were produced by immunoSEQ multiplex PCR, yet TCRdb's version contains in-frame clones alone and is incomplete. Here the sample spans around 75,000 clones, around nine tenths being singletons. The sequencing sample was made of T cells isolated from PBMCs. All receptors come from a human donor in good health.

This chain uses TRBV6-5 with TRBJ2-6; no firm D call. The V gene's germline CDR1 is MNHEY and CDR2 SVGAGI. Trimming removed 2 bases at V and 0 bases at J, with 5 bases between. CDR3 size: 15 residues. The CDR3 loop reads CASSYASSGANVLTF. The CDR3 nucleotides are TGTGCCAGCAGTTACGCCAGCTCTGGGGCCAACGTCCTGACTTTC.

J is TRBJ2-1 and V is TRBV13; 12 bases agree with TRBD2. CDR1 and CDR2 from the germline V gene are PRHDT and FYEKMQ (reference sequence). The CDR3 covers 16 residues. Trimming cost V 3 bases and J 9 bases; bases outside gene matches: 9. CDR3 sequence reads: CASSFGLAGGPGEQFF. The CDR3 DNA is TGTGCCAGCAGCTTCGGTCTAGCGGGGGGGCCGGGTGAGCAGTTCTTC.

V is TRBV4-1 and J is TRBJ1-1; unclear D gene. The V end lost 2 bases, the J end lost 1 base, and 8 bases lay between the germline ends. This CDR3 has 14 amino acids. Germline CDR1 and CDR2: MGHRA and YSYEKL. CDR3 loop: CASSQTTGNTEAFF. CDR3 sequence (DNA): TGCGCCAGCAGCCAAACGACGGGGAACACTGAAGCTTTCTTT.

The sample holds a few counts of this clone. CDR3 DNA sequence: TGTGCCAGCTCACCCACAGGGGTGAAGAACACTGAAGCTTTCTTT. It yields the protein CASSPTGVKNTEAFF. This chain uses TRBV18 with TRBJ1-1; 7 bases agree with TRBD1. This CDR3 comprises 15 residues. Germline CDR1 reads KGHSH; CDR2 reads LQKENI. The V and J ends lost 3 bases and 1 base, in that order; junction bases with no gene match: 5.

The genes are TRBV19 and TRBJ1-5, with 9 nucleotides matching TRBD1. V trimming: 6 bases; J trimming: 2 bases; junction bases outside the gene matches: 8. Germline loops: CDR1 LNHDA, CDR2 SQIVND (reference sequence). The CDR3 length is 16 residues. The CDR3 DNA follows: TGTGCCAGTAGGACTCGATGGACAGGGGGCAATCAGCCCCAGCATTTT. This gives the protein CASRTRWTGGNQPQHF.

This sequence joins TRBV29-1 and TRBJ2-3, with 11 bases that match TRBD2. The V and J ends lost 7 bases and 2 bases, in that order; junction bases with no gene match: 5. From germline, CDR1 is SQVTM and CDR2 ANQGSEA. CDR3 length: 14 amino acids. The CDR3 DNA sequence: TGCAGCGGCTATAGCGGGAGGGACACAGATACGCAGTATTTT. Encoded protein: CSGYSGRDTDTQYF.

Note on this clone: At the DNA level, this CDR3 is encoded by other sequences in the same sample as well. The V and J genes are TRBV28 and TRBJ2-7; 11 bases are a match to TRBD1. V trimming: 8 bases; J trimming: 4 bases; junction bases outside the gene matches: 1. The CDR3 runs to 12 residues. Per germline, CDR1 MDHEN and CDR2 SYDVKM. CDR3 sequence: CASRDRGYEQYF. The DNA for the CDR3 is TGTGCCAGCCGGGACAGGGGGTACGAGCAGTACTTC.

The V gene is TRBV9, the J gene TRBJ2-3, with D perhaps TRBD1 (6 bases). V was clipped by 3 bases and J by 0 bases, with 14 bases between them. This CDR3 region has 16 residues. Germline V gives CDR1 SGDLS, CDR2 YYNGEE. CDR3 protein: CASSAIHRDSTDTQYF. In nucleotides, the CDR3 is TGTGCCAGCAGCGCTATTCACAGGGACAGCACAGATACGCAGTATTTT.

In its sample, this clone was seen once. V is TRBV20-1 and J is TRBJ2-7; D unclear. V was trimmed by 6 bases and J by 1 base, leaving 7 bases between them. This CDR3 spans 11 amino acids. CDR1 and CDR2 (germline): DFQATT, SNEGSKA (reference sequence). For the CDR3, the DNA is TGCAGTGCCGTAGTTTCCTACGAGCAGTACTTC. Its translation: CSAVVSYEQYF.